Listed here is a single TCR beta chain. The target antigen is unknown. CDR3 length: 12 residues. CDR1 is SNHLY and CDR2 is FYNNEI in the germline V gene. Trimming pared 6 bases from V and 4 bases from J, leaving 10 bases between. Clones were sequenced by immunoSEQ multiplex PCR, and TCRdb holds only the in-frame ones, with some missing. The sample has 180,000 or so clones, 90% to 95% seen once. These data are taken from a study of T cell responses to AZD1222 COVID-19 vaccine. Whole-study context: Pooling was applied to second doses at about 4 or about 12 weeks. General study points: Compared with day 0, the breadth and depth of the Spike-specific TCR repertoire rose significantly after two doses of AZD1222. Only six individuals given AZD1222 were seropositive at baseline.

The sample here was peripheral blood, taken on day 0 of AZD1222 vaccination. This sequence joins TRBV2 and TRBJ2-7; D unclear. This TCR came from an adult in good health. The CDR3 reads CASRVDGYEQYF. For the CDR3, the DNA is TGTGCCAGCAGAGTGGACGGTTACGAGCAGTACTTC.